This T cell receptor beta chain was sequenced for a study of OX40 agonist ivuxolimab in advanced cancers. V was clipped by 1 base and J by 7 bases; unmatched bases: 9. The CDR3 has 16 amino acids. Per germline, CDR1 SGHVS and CDR2 FQNEAQ. The assay was immunoSEQ multiplex PCR, and TCRdb's table has in-frame clones only and misses some. The sample yields about 68,000 clones, roughly nine tenths seen once. The specimen was CD4+ or CD8+ T cells sorted from blood, collected in a trial of the OX40 agonist ivuxolimab. This receptor was taken from an adult with an advanced solid tumor such as melanoma, head and neck, liver or kidney cancer. The chain joins TRBV7-8 to TRBJ1-4, with 7 bases lining up with TRBD1. CDR3 amino acids: CASSLVQGPGGEKLFF. CDR3 DNA: TGTGCCAGCAGCTTAGTTCAGGGGCCAGGGGGTGAAAAACTGTTTTTT.